This passage covers 13 T cell receptor beta chains from one sample sequenced in a study of cytomegalovirus exposure and HLA in healthy donors. The study ran its PCR with 60 Vbeta and 13 Jbeta primers. The method was immunoSEQ multiplex PCR; TCRdb's version includes in-frame clones alone and lacks a portion of them. The table includes about 180,000 clones, 70% to 85% detected once. Sequencing used PBMCs. The source is a human donor in good health.

The V and J genes are TRBV6-1 and TRBJ2-3; 9 bases are a match to TRBD2. V shed 3 bases, J shed 2 bases, and the junction held 9 bases outside the gene matches. The CDR3 is 17 amino acids. The V gene's germline CDR1 is MNHNS and CDR2 SASEGT. For the CDR3, the DNA is TGTGCCAGCAGTGAGAGGGCGGGGGGGCGTGCCACAGATACGCAGTATTTT. Its protein product is CASSERAGGRATDTQYF.

This clone appeared a single time. The chain combines TRBV9 with TRBJ1-1; D might be TRBD1 (6 bases). Germline CDR1 and CDR2: SGDLS and YYNGEE. This CDR3 has 15 residues. V lost 0 bases and J 1 base, leaving 10 bases between the germline ends. CDR3 in amino acids: CASSVAGHPNTEAFF. In DNA, the CDR3 is TGTGCCAGCAGCGTAGCGGGACACCCGAACACTGAAGCTTTCTTT.

The chain is built from TRBV5-1 and TRBJ2-7; 9 bases fit TRBD1. This CDR3 comprises 14 residues. Germline CDR1 reads SGHRS; CDR2 reads YFSETQ. Trimming cost V 3 bases and J 5 bases; bases outside gene matches: 6. The CDR3 sequence is CASSYRDRVNEQYF. CDR3 sequence (DNA): TGCGCCAGCAGCTACCGGGACAGGGTCAACGAGCAGTACTTC.

This chain uses TRBV4-1 with TRBJ1-2; 8 nucleotides align to TRBD1. CDR3 length: 17 amino acids. V shed 4 bases, J shed 7 bases, and the junction held 17 bases outside the gene matches. From germline, CDR1 is MGHRA and CDR2 YSYEKL. The CDR3 nucleotides are TGCGCCAGCAGCCGACAAGGGTGGGGGCAGGGGGCCGGTGGCTACACCTTC. This codes for CASSRQGWGQGAGGYTF.

The V gene is TRBV7-6, the J gene TRBJ2-7; TRBD1 agrees at 10 bases. This CDR3 comprises 14 residues. With V trimmed by 4 bases and J by 1 base, 1 base remained unmatched. Per germline, CDR1 SGHVS and CDR2 FNYEAQ. CDR3 sequence (DNA): TGTGCCAGCAGCTCGGGACAGGGGTCCTACGAGCAGTACTTC. This encodes CASSSGQGSYEQYF.

The CDR3 coding sequence is TGTGCCAGCAGTTACGCGACTAGCGGGGCGACGCAGTATTTT. The encoded protein is CASSYATSGATQYF. The chain carries TRBV6-5 and TRBJ2-3, with 11 positions matching TRBD2. The CDR3 length is 14 residues. Germline V lookup: CDR1 MNHEY, CDR2 SVGAGI. The J segment lost 9 bases and the V segment lost 2 bases, leaving 4 bases of the junction unmatched.

The V call is TRBV6-1, the J call TRBJ2-5; TRBD1 agrees at 9 bases. The CDR3 totals 15 residues. Trimming took 5 bases from V and 4 from J; bases not matched to a gene: 8. Looked up from germline, CDR1 is MNHNS and CDR2 is SASEGT. CDR3 amino acids: CASSIGTGWGETQYF. CDR3 nucleotide sequence: TGTGCCAGCAGTATCGGGACAGGGTGGGGAGAGACCCAGTACTTC.

This chain connects TRBV5-1 to TRBJ2-1; possibly TRBD1 for D (5 bases). The germline V gene encodes CDR1 SGHRS and CDR2 YFSETQ. This CDR3 spans 12 amino acids. V lost 4 bases to trimming and J lost 8 bases, with 10 bases between them. As DNA, the CDR3 is TGCGCCAGCAGCCGCAGGGTTGATGAGCAGTTCTTC. It is translated as CASSRRVDEQFF.

The CDR3 spells CASRERGTNTGELFF. The CDR3 nucleotides are TGTGCCAGCAGAGAGCGGGGGACGAACACCGGGGAGCTGTTTTTT. This rearrangement joins TRBV7-8 to TRBJ2-2, with 8 bases identical to TRBD2. Unmatched junction bases numbered 3, after V lost 6 bases and J lost 0 bases. Germline V gene lookup returns CDR1 SGHVS and CDR2 FQNEAQ. The CDR3 has 15 amino acids.

The chain has TRBV2 and TRBJ2-3, with D possibly being TRBD1 (6 bases). Trimming removed 7 bases at V and 5 bases at J, with 13 bases between. Germline assignment: CDR1 SNHLY and CDR2 FYNNEI. The CDR3 totals 13 residues. The CDR3 bases are TGTGCCAGCAACCCCACCAGGGGAGATACGCAGTATTTT. Encoded protein: CASNPTRGDTQYF.

Only one count was recorded for this clone. V usage is TRBV6-5 and J usage is TRBJ1-4; 8 bases agree with TRBD1. V gave up 6 bases and J gave up 2 bases; unmatched junction bases: 5. CDR3 length: 15 amino acids. Germline V gives CDR1 MNHEY, CDR2 SVGAGI. The CDR3 loop reads CASSPRGLTNEKLFF. The CDR3 bases are TGTGCCAGCAGCCCCAGGGGGCTCACTAATGAAAAACTGTTTTTT.

This clone appeared a few times. J is TRBJ1-1 and V is TRBV27; 9 bases are shared with TRBD1. This CDR3 is built from 12 residues. V gave up 4 bases and J gave up 8 bases; unmatched junction bases: 2. CDR1 is MNHEY and CDR2 is SMNVEV in the germline V gene (reference sequence). The CDR3 here is CASSYTGGEAFF. The CDR3 DNA reads as TGTGCCAGCAGTTACACAGGGGGCGAAGCTTTCTTT.

The CDR3 protein is CASRYLGASTDTQYF. The CDR3 DNA is TGTGCCAGCAGATATTTAGGGGCCAGCACAGATACGCAGTATTTT. V is TRBV2 and J is TRBJ2-3; a possible D gene is TRBD1 (5 bases). Germline values: CDR1 SNHLY, CDR2 FYNNEI. V lost 6 bases and J lost 0, with 13 bases in between. CDR3 length: 15 amino acids.